This T cell receptor beta chain came from a study of beta chain features in type 1 diabetes. Findings and limits, study-wide: Type 1 diabetes patients had VDJ junctions that carried fewer insertions and more deletions. Across all four CD4+ subsets, people with type 1 diabetes showed modestly shorter TCRB CDR3s. A potential PCR bias toward shorter templates would be equal in patient and control samples.

This CDR3 is 18 amino acids long. V dropped 0 bases and J dropped 0; count of bases not matched to a gene: 3. Per germline, CDR1 SGDLS and CDR2 YYNGEE. Regarding this clone: Its specificity is not known.

TCRB transcripts that were expressed got sequenced, as all of the isolated RNA had been reverse transcribed. Assay: immunoSEQ multiplex PCR; the TCRdb copy retains only in-frame clones and omits some. The sample has about 700,000 clones; roughly 13% are singletons. Staining for CD45RO/CCR7/CD25/CD127/CD95/CD27 allowed sorting of CD4+ naive, central memory, regulatory and stem cell-like memory cells. Purity exceeded 95% in all sorted populations. This TCR was sampled from a man younger than 35 with type 1 diabetes. This chain joins TRBV9 and TRBJ2-2; 12 bases are shared with TRBD2. The sequencing sample was made of naive CD4+ T cells from blood. The CDR3 reads CASSVGLAGDANTGELFF. CDR3 nucleotides: TGTGCCAGCAGCGTAGGACTAGCGGGGGATGCGAACACCGGGGAGCTGTTTTTT. Based on the CDR3 plus reference TRBV9 and TRBJ2-2, the full variable domain is DSGVTQTPKHLITATGQRVTLRCSPRSGDLSVYWYQQSLDQGLQFLIQYYNGEERAKGNILERFSAQQFPDLHSELNLSSLELGDSALYFCASSVGLAGDANTGELFFGEGSRLTVL.